The 28 T cell receptor beta chains listed next were all sequenced from one sample in a study of immune evolution from preneoplasia to lung adenocarcinoma. This table comes from immunoSEQ multiplex PCR, and its TCRdb copy is limited to in-frame clones, with some not included. The sample consists of thousands of clones, about four fifths of them appearing once. Source material: FFPE minimally invasive lung adenocarcinoma tissue. The receptors were sampled from a person between 65 and 79 years old with lung adenocarcinoma.

The V and J genes are TRBV28 and TRBJ2-7; 9 bases align to TRBD1. Germline V gives CDR1 MDHEN, CDR2 SYDVKM. This CDR3 region has 14 residues. Trimming at V came to 3 bases and at J to 11 bases, leaving 11 bases not matched to a gene. CDR3 in amino acids: CASSLGTGKPGEYF. The CDR3, as DNA: TGTGCCAGCAGTTTGGGGACAGGGAAACCCGGGGAGTACTTC.

V usage is TRBV18 and J usage is TRBJ1-2; no clear D gene. The CDR3 is 9 amino acids. Trimming removed 3 bases from V and 10 bases from J, with 3 bases in between. CDR1 KGHSH and CDR2 LQKENI come from the germline V gene. The CDR3 region has the DNA TGTGCCAGCTCACCCGACTACACCTTC. It codes for CASSPDYTF.

This clone was found a few times. This chain's CDR3 is CASSRDPSSGANVLTF. The CDR3 DNA follows: TGTGCCAGCAGCCGGGACCCTTCCTCTGGGGCCAACGTCCTGACTTTC. This rearrangement joins TRBV5-4 to TRBJ2-6, with D perhaps being TRBD1 or TRBD2 (5 bases each). Germline V lookup: CDR1 SGHNT, CDR2 YYREEE (reference sequence). Trimming pared 4 bases from V and 0 bases from J, leaving 11 bases between. CDR3 size: 16 residues.

The J gene is TRBJ1-1, the V gene TRBV25-1; D is ambiguous. From germline, CDR1 is MGHDK and CDR2 SYGVNS. The CDR3 extends over 11 amino acids. Trimming left V 5 bases short and J 11 bases short, with 12 bases between. CDR3 coding DNA: TGTGCCAGCAGTCCCGGGAGGGTCGCTTTCTTT. It translates to CASSPGRVAFF. The full variable domain, in which reference TRBV25-1 and TRBJ1-1 provide the parts outside the CDR3, is EADIYQTPRYLVIGTGKKITLECSQTMGHDKMYWYQQDPGMELHLIHYSYGVNSTEKGDLSSESTVSRIRTEHFPLTLESARPSHTSQYLCASSPGRVAFFGQGTRLTVV.

This clone has just a few counts. V is TRBV6-1 and J is TRBJ1-1; D remains unclear. V was trimmed by 9 bases and J by 1 base, leaving 9 bases between them. Germline assignment: CDR1 MNHNS and CDR2 SASEGT. The CDR3 sequence is 12 residues long. The CDR3 DNA follows: TGTGCCAGGTGGCGGGGGAACACTGAAGCTTTCTTT. This sequence encodes CARWRGNTEAFF.

The chain recombines TRBV28 with TRBJ1-1, with unresolved D. V was pared by 3 bases and J by 3 bases, with 11 bases between. Germline CDR1 reads MDHEN; CDR2 reads SYDVKM. The CDR3 runs 14 residues. The CDR3 bases are TGTGCCAGCAGTTTGCAGGTCGTGGACACTGAAGCTTTCTTT. Residues: CASSLQVVDTEAFF.

The chain carries TRBV7-3 and TRBJ1-3, with 10 bases lining up with TRBD1. Germline V CDR1 and CDR2: SGHTA, FQGTGA. J was trimmed by 7 bases and V by 1 base; bases with no gene match: 13. This CDR3 comprises 18 residues. In DNA form, the CDR3 reads TGTGCCAGCAGCTTAAACCCCCGGGGACAGGGGATCGGGAACACCATATATTTT. Protein sequence: CASSLNPRGQGIGNTIYF. The full variable domain, in which reference TRBV7-3 and TRBJ1-3 provide the parts outside the CDR3, is GAGVSQTPSNKVTEKGKYVELRCDPISGHTALYWYRQSLGQGPEFLIYFQGTGAADDSGLPNDRFFAVRPEGSVSTLKIQRTERGDSAVYLCASSLNPRGQGIGNTIYFGEGSWLTVV.

The chain couples TRBV28 to TRBJ1-4, with D unclear. CDR1 and CDR2 (germline): MDHEN, SYDVKM. The length of the CDR3 is 11 residues. The germline V and J ends were trimmed by 6 bases and 5 bases, with 4 bases remaining between them. The CDR3 DNA reads as TGTGCCAGCAGGTCAAATGAAAAACTGTTTTTT. The encoded protein is CASRSNEKLFF.

The V gene is TRBV5-1, the J gene TRBJ2-7; D is undetermined. Germline-derived CDR1 and CDR2 are SGHRS and YFSETQ. With 0 bases removed from V and 3 bases from J, the gap between germline ends came to 7 bases. The CDR3 consists of 13 residues. In DNA, the CDR3 is TGCGCCAGCAGCTTGGAAGGACGCTACGAGCAGTACTTC. Residues: CASSLEGRYEQYF.

The chain recombines TRBV6-9 with TRBJ1-1; D is uncertain. The CDR3 runs 12 residues. Germline lookup yields CDR1 MNHGY and CDR2 SVAAGI. Trimming left V 3 bases short and J 4 bases short, with 6 bases between. CDR3 sequence reads: CASSYAGTEAFF. The CDR3 bases are TGTGCCAGCAGTTACGCGGGCACTGAAGCTTTCTTT.

The chain combines TRBV6-5 with TRBJ2-1; 10 positions match TRBD2. Germline loops: CDR1 MNHEY, CDR2 SVGAGI. V shed 4 bases and J 4 bases; nucleotides not matched to a gene: 4. The length of the CDR3 is 15 residues. Written as DNA, the CDR3 is TGTGCCAGCAGTTTGTCTAGCGGGGGTTACAATGAGCAGTTCTTC. It yields the protein CASSLSSGGYNEQFF.

The chain employs TRBV7-9 and TRBJ2-7; 14 bases are a match to TRBD2. V was clipped by 5 bases and J by 4 bases; unmatched bases: 4. CDR1 and CDR2 from the germline V gene are SEHNR and FQNEAQ (reference sequence). The CDR3 runs 15 residues. The CDR3, as DNA: TGTGCCAGCAGCCCGGGACTAGCGGGAGTGTACGAGCAGTACTTC. Translated: CASSPGLAGVYEQYF.

The J gene is TRBJ2-7, the V gene TRBV11-2; D may correspond to TRBD1 or TRBD2 (5 bases each). Per germline, CDR1 SGHAT and CDR2 FQNNGV. V lost 3 bases and J lost 5, with 14 bases in between. The CDR3 consists of 14 residues. CDR3 nucleotides: TGTGCCAGCAGCTTGAGGGGAGAGGATAACGAGCAGTACTTC. Residues: CASSLRGEDNEQYF.

The V call is TRBV28, the J call TRBJ1-6, with TRBD1 matching over 10 bases. The junction had 3 bases not matched to a gene; V was cut back by 3 bases and J by 10 bases. This CDR3 region has 14 residues. CDR1 is MDHEN, CDR2 SYDVKM, per germline. CDR3 protein: CASSFPTGGSPLHF. The CDR3 region has the DNA TGTGCCAGCAGTTTCCCGACAGGGGGCTCACCCCTCCACTTT.

In DNA, the CDR3 is TGCAGTGCAGTATCGGACACTGAAGCTTTCTTT. As protein: CSAVSDTEAFF. V and J are TRBV20-1 and TRBJ1-1; D is undetermined. V lost 6 bases, J lost 3 bases, and 8 bases lay in between. CDR1 is DFQATT, CDR2 SNEGSKA, per germline (reference sequence). The CDR3 extends over 11 amino acids.

DNA for the CDR3: TGTGCCAGCAGCTCTAATCCGAGCTCTGGAAACACCATATATTTT. Amino acids: CASSSNPSSGNTIYF. V usage is TRBV7-6 and J usage is TRBJ1-3; D is undetermined. V dropped 4 bases and J dropped 0 bases, with 10 bases sitting between them. The CDR3 sequence is 15 residues long. Looked up from germline, CDR1 is SGHVS and CDR2 is FNYEAQ.

The chain couples TRBV27 to TRBJ1-4, with a tentative D call TRBD1 (5 bases). Germline V lookup: CDR1 MNHEY, CDR2 SMNVEV (reference sequence). The CDR3 has 14 amino acids. Trimming took off 6 bases at V and 2 bases at J, with 10 bases between the two ends. The chain's CDR3 is CASRRDGTNEKLFF. In nucleotides, the CDR3 is TGTGCCAGCAGGCGGGACGGCACTAATGAAAAACTGTTTTTT. The full variable domain, in which reference TRBV27 and TRBJ1-4 provide the parts outside the CDR3, is EAQVTQNPRYLITVTGKKLTVTCSQNMNHEYMSWYRQDPGLGLRQIYYSMNVEVTDKGDVPEGYKVSRKEKRNFPLILESPSPNQTSLYFCASRRDGTNEKLFFGSGTQLSVL.

In this sample, this clone turned up a few times. The chain carries TRBV19 and TRBJ2-5, with 9 bases aligning to TRBD1. This CDR3 region has 16 residues. Per germline, CDR1 LNHDA and CDR2 SQIVND (reference sequence). Trimming at V came to 1 base and at J to 4 bases, leaving 7 bases not matched to a gene. The CDR3 reads CASSIAGQGSRETQYF. The CDR3 DNA sequence: TGTGCCAGTAGTATAGCGGGACAGGGCAGTCGAGAGACCCAGTACTTC.

This clone was seen a single time. V and J are TRBV14 and TRBJ1-1; no firm D call. This CDR3 contains 13 residues. Looked up from germline, CDR1 is SGHDN and CDR2 is FVKESK. Trimming took off 4 bases at V and 1 base at J, with 7 bases between the two ends. CDR3 amino acids: CASSLGGNTEAFF. In DNA form, the CDR3 reads TGTGCCAGCAGCCTAGGAGGGAACACTGAAGCTTTCTTT.

The chain joins TRBV29-1 to TRBJ1-2; no definite D call. CDR3 length: 12 residues. CDR1 is SQVTM, CDR2 ANQGSEA, per germline. V lost 3 bases, J lost 6 bases, and 11 bases lay in between. CDR3 residues: CSVDTRDHGYTF. The CDR3 nucleotides read TGCAGCGTTGATACGAGGGATCATGGCTACACCTTC.

This chain connects TRBV10-2 to TRBJ1-1; 7 positions agree with TRBD1. The CDR3 contains 13 residues. V lost 8 bases, J lost 1 base, and 4 bases stayed unmatched. Per the germline V gene, CDR1 is WSHSY and CDR2 is SAAADI. The DNA of the CDR3 is TGCGCCAGCGGACGGACAGGGAACACTGAAGCTTTCTTT. It is translated as CASGRTGNTEAFF.

The rearrangement joins TRBV5-1 to TRBJ2-2, with 8 nucleotides matching TRBD2. The trim removed 4 bases at V and 5 bases at J, leaving 13 bases unmatched. Germline V CDR1 and CDR2: SGHRS, YFSETQ. There are 17 residues in the CDR3. CDR3 sequence reads: CASSLLGGSGATGELFF. The CDR3 region has the DNA TGCGCCAGCAGCCTCCTAGGAGGTAGCGGGGCAACCGGGGAGCTGTTTTTT.

This chain uses TRBV23-1 with TRBJ2-7; D remains unclear. TRBV23-1 is designated an ORF whose function remains uncertain. This CDR3 is built from 12 residues. V gave up 11 bases and J gave up 0 bases, with 11 bases separating them. CDR3: CAGDWASYEQYF. For the CDR3, the DNA is TGCGCCGGGGATTGGGCCTCCTACGAGCAGTACTTC.

The V gene is TRBV19, the J gene TRBJ2-6; TRBD1 is a possible D gene (5 bases). Per the germline V gene, CDR1 is LNHDA and CDR2 is SQIVND (reference sequence). Trimming left V 3 bases short and J 2 bases short, with 11 bases between. The CDR3 runs to 16 residues. The CDR3 region has the DNA TGTGCCAGTAGTATCAGCAGGGCAGCTGGGGCCAACGTCCTGACTTTC. Amino acid sequence: CASSISRAAGANVLTF.

Of note for this clone: A junction end diverges from the germline sequence, so it may reflect a read error. The chain carries TRBV30 and TRBJ2-5; 9 bases line up with TRBD2. This CDR3 has 14 residues. The germline gives CDR1 GTSNPN, CDR2 SVGIG (reference sequence). The CDR3, as DNA: TGTGCCTGGGGAACCTTAGCGGGAGTAGAGACCCAGCACTTC. It codes for CAWGTLAGVETQHF. The whole variable domain, filled in from reference TRBV30 and TRBJ2-5, reads SQTIHQWPATLVQPVGSPLSLECTVEGTSNPNLYWYRQAAGRGLQLLFYSVGIGQISSEVPQNLSASRPQDRQFILSSKKLLLSDSGFYLCAWGTLAGVETQHFGPGTRLLVL.

CDR3 nucleotides: TGTGCCAGCAGCACCAACAGGGCGGGGGAGCAGTACTTC. Protein product: CASSTNRAGEQYF. V gene TRBV6-1 combines with J gene TRBJ2-7, with D perhaps being TRBD1 or TRBD2 (6 bases each). This CDR3 region has 13 residues. Trimming removed 6 bases from V and 7 bases from J, with 16 bases in between. The germline V gene has CDR1 MNHNS and CDR2 SASEGT.

The V call is TRBV4-1, the J call TRBJ2-7, with D unresolved. This CDR3 spans 15 amino acids. Trimming took off 0 bases at V and 0 bases at J, with 9 bases between the two ends. Germline CDR1 is MGHRA and CDR2 is YSYEKL. In DNA, the CDR3 is TGCGCCAGCAGCCAAGATCCGGGCACCTCCTACGAGCAGTACTTC. Its protein is CASSQDPGTSYEQYF.

The chain carries TRBV2 and TRBJ2-7, with 7 bases that match TRBD2. V dropped 4 bases and J dropped 4; count of bases not matched to a gene: 7. Germline V gene lookup returns CDR1 SNHLY and CDR2 FYNNEI. The CDR3 loop spans 14 amino acids. In DNA, the CDR3 is TGTGCCAGCAGTGCCGGCGGGAGCTTATACGAGCAGTACTTC. Encoded protein: CASSAGGSLYEQYF.